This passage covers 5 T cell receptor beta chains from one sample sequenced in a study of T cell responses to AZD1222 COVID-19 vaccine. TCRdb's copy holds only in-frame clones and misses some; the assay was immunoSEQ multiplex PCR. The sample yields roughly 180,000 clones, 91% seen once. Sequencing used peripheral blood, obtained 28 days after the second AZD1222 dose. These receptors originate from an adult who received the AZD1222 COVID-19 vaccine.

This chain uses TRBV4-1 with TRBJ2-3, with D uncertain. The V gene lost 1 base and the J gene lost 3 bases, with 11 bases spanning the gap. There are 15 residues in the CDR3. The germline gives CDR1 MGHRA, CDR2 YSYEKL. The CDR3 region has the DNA TGCGCCAGCAGCCAAGGTACTGCTCTAACAGATACGCAGTATTTT. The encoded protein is CASSQGTALTDTQYF.

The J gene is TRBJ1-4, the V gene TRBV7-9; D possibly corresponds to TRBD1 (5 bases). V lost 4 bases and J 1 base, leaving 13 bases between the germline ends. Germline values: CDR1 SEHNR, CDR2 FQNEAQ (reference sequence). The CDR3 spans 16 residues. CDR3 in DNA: TGTGCCAGCAGCTGGCAGGGTCGGAGAACTAATGAAAAACTGTTTTTT. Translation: CASSWQGRRTNEKLFF.

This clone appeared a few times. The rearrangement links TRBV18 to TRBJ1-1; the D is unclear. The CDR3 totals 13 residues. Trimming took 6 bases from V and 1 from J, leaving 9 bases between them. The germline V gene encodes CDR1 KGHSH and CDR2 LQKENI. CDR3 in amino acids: CASSAWENTEAFF. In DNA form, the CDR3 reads TGTGCCAGCTCGGCCTGGGAGAACACTGAAGCTTTCTTT.

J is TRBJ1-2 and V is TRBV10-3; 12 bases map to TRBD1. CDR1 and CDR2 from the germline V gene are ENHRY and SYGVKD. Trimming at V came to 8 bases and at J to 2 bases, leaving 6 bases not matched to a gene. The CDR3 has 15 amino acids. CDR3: CAIGGTGGKNYGYTF. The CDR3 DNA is TGTGCCATCGGGGGGACAGGGGGCAAGAACTATGGCTACACCTTC.

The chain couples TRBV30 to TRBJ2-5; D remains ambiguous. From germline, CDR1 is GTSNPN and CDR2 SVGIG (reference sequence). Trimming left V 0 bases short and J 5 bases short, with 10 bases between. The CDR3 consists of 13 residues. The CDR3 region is CAWSVPAVETQYF. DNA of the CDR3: TGTGCCTGGAGTGTACCTGCCGTGGAGACCCAGTACTTC.